The following is a T cell receptor (beta chain) sequence with its context. Its antigen is as yet unknown. The method was immunoSEQ multiplex PCR; TCRdb's version includes in-frame clones alone and lacks a portion of them. Here the sample spans fewer than 150,000 clones, around 88% being singletons. The data belong to a study of cytomegalovirus exposure and HLA in healthy donors. Findings and caveats of the study: One later analysis, an examination of the 100 to 150 validation repertoires, found that first-cohort TCR clusters tended to co-occur in them. Cytomegalovirus status, reportedly, was diagnosed with high specificity and sensitivity by the classifier. Under in vitro conditions, three CMV-associated chains were confirmed as specific for CMV antigens. Listed as cytomegalovirus-associated were roughly 180 TCR beta chains.

V dropped 5 bases and J dropped 6; count of bases not matched to a gene: 8. The CDR3 is made up of 15 amino acids. In germline, CDR1 is SGHTA, CDR2 FQGNSA. The TCR sequence derives from a woman between 18 and 29 years old in good health and CMV-seropositive. The chain links TRBV7-2 to TRBJ2-4, with 9 nucleotides matching TRBD1. What was sequenced was PBMCs. DNA of the CDR3: TGTGCCAGCAGCCCCAACCGGGACAGGGCAAACATTCAGTACTTC. This gives the protein CASSPNRDRANIQYF.